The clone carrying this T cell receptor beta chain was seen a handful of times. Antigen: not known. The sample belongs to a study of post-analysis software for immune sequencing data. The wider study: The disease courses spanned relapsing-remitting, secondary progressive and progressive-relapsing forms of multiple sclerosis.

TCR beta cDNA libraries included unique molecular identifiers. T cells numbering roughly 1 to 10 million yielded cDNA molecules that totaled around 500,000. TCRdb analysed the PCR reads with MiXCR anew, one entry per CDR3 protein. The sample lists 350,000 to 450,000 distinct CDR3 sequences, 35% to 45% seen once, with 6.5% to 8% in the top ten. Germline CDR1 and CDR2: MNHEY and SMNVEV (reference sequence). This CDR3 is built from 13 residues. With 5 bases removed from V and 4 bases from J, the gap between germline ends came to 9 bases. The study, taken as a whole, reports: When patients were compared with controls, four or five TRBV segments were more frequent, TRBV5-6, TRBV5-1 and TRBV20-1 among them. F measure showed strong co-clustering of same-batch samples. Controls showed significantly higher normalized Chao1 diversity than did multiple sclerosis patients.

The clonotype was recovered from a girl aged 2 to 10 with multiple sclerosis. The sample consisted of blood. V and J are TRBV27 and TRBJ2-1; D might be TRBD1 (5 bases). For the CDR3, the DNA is TGTGCCAGCAGTATACAGGTGTACAATGAGCAGTTCTTC. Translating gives CASSIQVYNEQFF.